This T cell receptor (beta chain) was sequenced in a study of blood T cell repertoires in COVID-19. For the study at large: Researchers got acute and convalescent COVID-19 samples from the United States, Italy and Spain. Nucleic acid was either cDNA or gDNA, and it came from T cells, B-cell-depleted T cells, or PBMCs.

In germline, CDR1 is SQVTM, CDR2 ANQGSEA. CDR3 length: 14 residues. J gave up 3 bases and V 5 bases, and 7 bases lay outside the gene matches. Authors' data handling: Reference gene primer amplification gave estimated nucleated cell counts. Sequencing was performed with immunoSEQ multiplex PCR; in TCRdb, only in-frame clones are kept and a portion is missing. D and trimming were read from the DNA, whereas the V and J calls and clone size are those reported in that table. This sample carries about 190,000 clones, 80% to 95% of them seen once, and the ten largest clones take roughly 0.56%. The V call is TRBV29-1, the J call TRBJ2-3; 8 positions match TRBD2. The sample comprised peripheral blood. The receptor's source is a man in his fifties or sixties with acute or convalescent COVID-19. The CDR3 sequence: CSVFGTRITDTQYF. CDR3 DNA: TGCAGCGTTTTTGGGACTAGAATAACAGATACGCAGTATTTT.